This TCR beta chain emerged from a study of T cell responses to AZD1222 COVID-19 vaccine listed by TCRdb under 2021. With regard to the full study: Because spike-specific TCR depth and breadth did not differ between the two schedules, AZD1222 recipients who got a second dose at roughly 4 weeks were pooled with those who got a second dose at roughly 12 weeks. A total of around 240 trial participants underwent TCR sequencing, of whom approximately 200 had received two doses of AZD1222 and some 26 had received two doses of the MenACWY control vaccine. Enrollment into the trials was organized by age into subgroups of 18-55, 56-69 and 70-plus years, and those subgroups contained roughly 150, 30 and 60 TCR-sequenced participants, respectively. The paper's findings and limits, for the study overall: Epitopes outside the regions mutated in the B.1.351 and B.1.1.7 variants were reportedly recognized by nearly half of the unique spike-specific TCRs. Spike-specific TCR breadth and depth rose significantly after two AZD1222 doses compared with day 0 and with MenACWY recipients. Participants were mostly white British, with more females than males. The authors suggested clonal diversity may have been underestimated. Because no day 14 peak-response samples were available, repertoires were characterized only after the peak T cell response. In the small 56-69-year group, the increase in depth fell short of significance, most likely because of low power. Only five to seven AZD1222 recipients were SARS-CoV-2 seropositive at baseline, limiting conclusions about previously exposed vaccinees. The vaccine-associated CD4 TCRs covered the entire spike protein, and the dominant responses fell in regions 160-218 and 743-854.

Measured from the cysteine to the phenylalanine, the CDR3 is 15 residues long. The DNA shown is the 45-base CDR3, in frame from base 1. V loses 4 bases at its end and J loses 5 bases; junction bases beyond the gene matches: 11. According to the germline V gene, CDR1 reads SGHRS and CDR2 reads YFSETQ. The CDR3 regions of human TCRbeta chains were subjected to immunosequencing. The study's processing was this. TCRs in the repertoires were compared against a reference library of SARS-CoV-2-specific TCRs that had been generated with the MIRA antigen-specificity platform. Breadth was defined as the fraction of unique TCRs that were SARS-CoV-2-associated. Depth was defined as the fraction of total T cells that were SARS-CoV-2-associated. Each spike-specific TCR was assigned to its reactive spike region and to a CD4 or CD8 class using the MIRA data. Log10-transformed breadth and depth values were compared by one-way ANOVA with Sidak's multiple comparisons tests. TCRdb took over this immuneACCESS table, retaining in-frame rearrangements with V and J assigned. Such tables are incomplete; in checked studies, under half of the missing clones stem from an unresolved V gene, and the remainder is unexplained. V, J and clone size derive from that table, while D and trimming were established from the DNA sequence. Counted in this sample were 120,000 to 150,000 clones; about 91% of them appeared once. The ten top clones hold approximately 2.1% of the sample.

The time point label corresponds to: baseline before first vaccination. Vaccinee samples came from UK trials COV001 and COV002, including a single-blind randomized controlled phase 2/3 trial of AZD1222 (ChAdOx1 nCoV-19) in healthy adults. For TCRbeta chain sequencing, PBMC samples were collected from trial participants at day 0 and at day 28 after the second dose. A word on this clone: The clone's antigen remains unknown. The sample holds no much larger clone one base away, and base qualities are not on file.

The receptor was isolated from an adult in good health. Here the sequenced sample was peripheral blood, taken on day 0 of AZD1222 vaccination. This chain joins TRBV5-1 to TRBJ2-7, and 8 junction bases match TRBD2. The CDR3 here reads CASSLSGRDLDEQYF. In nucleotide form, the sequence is TGCGCCAGCAGCCTCAGCGGGAGAGATTTGGACGAGCAGTACTTC.